The clone carrying this TCR beta chain was found many times. This sample is part of a study of neurological immune-mediated disorders. V was clipped by 1 base and J by 2 bases; unmatched bases: 10. CDR1 is SGHDN and CDR2 is FVKESK in the germline V gene. The CDR3 has 18 residues. Using its own MiXCR run on the 5' RACE reads, TCRdb lists one record per CDR3 protein. The sample lists 46,000 or so distinct CDR3 sequences; about 9.4% were seen once. Sequenced input: PBMCs. This receptor was obtained from a woman aged 40-49 years with HTLV-1-associated myelopathy (HAM/TSP). The chain is built from TRBV14 and TRBJ1-4; the match to TRBD1 covers 7 bases. The CDR3 bases are TGTGCCAGCAGCCAAGGAGTCGGGAGGGGGCTTACTAATGAAAAACTGTTTTTT. Translating gives CASSQGVGRGLTNEKLFF.